This T cell receptor beta chain was captured by sequencing in a study of shared clonotypes between healthy human individuals. This CDR3 is built from 18 residues. In germline, CDR1 is LNHNV, CDR2 YYDKDF (reference sequence). With V trimmed by 2 bases and J by 1 base, 6 bases remained unmatched. The repertoire was sequenced with immunoSEQ multiplex PCR; TCRdb's copy has only in-frame clones and lacks some. This table holds roughly 2.5 million clones, roughly nine tenths found once. V is TRBV15 and J is TRBJ2-3, with 13 bases lining up with TRBD2. This sequence was found in a young man in good health. The specimen sequenced was naive CD4+ T cells sorted from blood. The subset: CD45RA+ positively selected. This chain's CDR3 is CATSRKGLAGAGTDTQYF. The DNA for the CDR3 is TGTGCCACCAGCAGAAAAGGACTAGCGGGGGCCGGCACAGATACGCAGTATTTT.